A selection of T cell receptor beta chains follows, all from one sample in a study of HIV-infected children after antiretroviral therapy interruption. TCRdb processed the 3' RACE reads anew with MiXCR; each CDR3 protein has one entry. Of about 89,000 distinct CDR3 sequences listed, 6% to 8.5% are singletons. This specimen was CD45RA+ CD4+ T cells from PBMCs, pooled from several time points, taken from a donor given antiretroviral therapy, either interrupted or continuous. These receptors were collected from a pool of human donors with HIV. Both conserved end residues are part of each CDR3. A D gene is named only where the DNA matches it firmly. Part of the rows lack a size; the others show once, few, many or a class for expanded clones.

d_gene	j_gene	v_gene	abundance	CDR3nt	CDR3aa
TRBD2	TRBJ2-2	TRBV12-3/TRBV12-4	many	TGTGCCAGCAGCAGACTAGCGGCCGGGGAGCTGTTTTTT	CASSRLAAGELFF
NA	TRBJ2-1	TRBV11-2	many	TGTGCCAGCAGCTTAGTGTTAGTAGGGGATGAGCAGTTCTTC	CASSLVLVGDEQFF
NA	TRBJ2-5	TRBV10-3	few	TGTGCCATCAGCTCGCCAGAGAGGGGAGAGACCCAGTACTTC	CAISSPERGETQYF
TRBD1	TRBJ1-2	TRBV29-1	many	TGCAGCGTTGTGGGGACAGGGAATGGCTACACCTTC	CSVVGTGNGYTF
NA	TRBJ2-2	TRBV19	many	TGTGCCAGTAGTATAGCCACCGTTACCGGGGAGCTGTTTTTT	CASSIATVTGELFF
TRBD2	TRBJ2-5	TRBV23-1	many	TGCGCCAGCAGTCAATCCACCCGGGAGGCAGTCACACAAGAGACCCAGTACTTC	CASSQSTREAVTQETQYF
NA	TRBJ1-3	TRBV3-1	many	TGTGCCAGCAGGGACTCTGGAAACACCATATATTTT	CASRDSGNTIYF
TRBD2	TRBJ2-7	TRBV6-6	few	TGTGCCAGCGGTGATGCGGGGGTAACCTATGAACAGTACTTC	CASGDAGVTYEQYF
TRBD2	TRBJ2-1	TRBV19	many	TGTGCCACAAAGACTAGCGGTTACAATGAGCAGTTCTTC	CATKTSGYNEQFF
TRBD1	TRBJ2-6	TRBV6-6	many	TGTGCCAGCAGTTTCCGCCGGACAGGGGGCTCTGGGGCCAACGTCCTGACTTTC	CASSFRRTGGSGANVLTF
NA	TRBJ2-5	TRBV21-1	NA	TGTGCCAGCAGCGCCGGACAGGGGGCCGAGACCCAGTACTTC	CASSAGQGAETQYF
TRBD2	TRBJ2-3	TRBV2	many	TGTGCCAGTGCCCTTAGCGGGGGGGTAGATACGCAGTATTTT	CASALSGGVDTQYF
NA	TRBJ2-2	TRBV12-3/TRBV12-4	NA	TGTGCCAGCAGTGAAGGGGCAGGGCAAACCGGGGAGCTGTTTTTT	CASSEGAGQTGELFF
NA	TRBJ2-2	TRBV29-1	many	TGCAGCGCCAGGCGGACCCCGAACACCGGGGAGCTGTTTTTT	CSARRTPNTGELFF
NA	TRBJ1-2	TRBV29-1	many	TGCAGCGTTGTAGTCGGCGGGGGCTACACCTTC	CSVVVGGGYTF
NA	TRBJ2-5	TRBV6-1	many	TGTGCCAGCAAACAGCCACAAGAGACCCAGTACTTC	CASKQPQETQYF
NA	TRBJ1-1	TRBV7-3	many	TGTGCCAGCAGTCAGGGTGAAGAGTTCACTGAAGCTTTCTTT	CASSQGEEFTEAFF
NA	TRBJ2-1	TRBV3-1	many	TGTGCCAGCAGACTCTCCAATGAGCAGTTCTTC	CASRLSNEQFF
NA	TRBJ2-7	TRBV7-2	many	TGTGCCAGCAGCTACCGACAGGACTTCAACGAGCAGTACTTC	CASSYRQDFNEQYF
NA	TRBJ1-2	TRBV4-1	many	TGCGCCAGCAGCCAAACAGACCTTTATGGCTACACCTTC	CASSQTDLYGYTF
NA	TRBJ2-3	TRBV9	many	TGTGCCAGCAGCGTAAGGAGGGCCTCAGATACGCAGTATTTT	CASSVRRASDTQYF
NA	TRBJ2-1	TRBV19	NA	TGTGCCAGTAGCGCAGGGCGACCCTACAATGAGCAGTTCTTC	CASSAGRPYNEQFF
NA	TRBJ2-1	TRBV6-5	NA	TGTGCCAGCAGTGAGAAGGGGGGGCGCGGTGTTATCTCCTACAATGAGCAGTTCTTC	CASSEKGGRGVISYNEQFF
NA	TRBJ2-4	TRBV6-6	NA	TGTGCCAGCGGTGATGCGAGGGGTGATCAAAACACCTTGTACTTT	CASGDARGDQNTLYF
NA	TRBJ2-5	TRBV7-6	many	TGTGCCAGCAGCTCCACATCGTACCAAGAGACCCAGTACTTC	CASSSTSYQETQYF
NA	TRBJ2-7	TRBV5-2	few	TGTGCCAGCAACCCCCAGGGGCCCTCCTACGAGCAGTACTTC	CASNPQGPSYEQYF
NA	TRBJ2-1	TRBV3-1	many	TGTGCCAGCAGCCGCGTTAATGAGCAGTTCTTC	CASSRVNEQFF
TRBD1	TRBJ2-7	TRBV20-1	many	TGCAGTGCAAGAACCGGGACAGGGGTATTGGACGAGCAGTACTTC	CSARTGTGVLDEQYF
TRBD2	TRBJ2-3	TRBV7-9	many	TGTGCCAGCAGTCCGACTAGCCGTTCATCCGATACGCAGTATTTT	CASSPTSRSSDTQYF
TRBD2	TRBJ2-3	TRBV5-6	few	TGTGCCAGCAGCCCCTTAGCGGGAAGCACAGATACGCAGTATTTT	CASSPLAGSTDTQYF
NA	TRBJ1-1	TRBV20-1	NA	TGCAGTGCTAGAGTTGTAACTGAAGCTTTCTTT	CSARVVTEAFF
TRBD2	TRBJ2-1	TRBV11-2	NA	TGTGCCAGCACCAAACAGACTGGCCTAGCGGTAAACAATGAGCAGTTCTTC	CASTKQTGLAVNNEQFF
NA	TRBJ2-5	TRBV5-1	few	TGCGCCAGCAGCCCCAATGATCTCCAAGAGACCCAGTACTTC	CASSPNDLQETQYF
NA	TRBJ2-7	TRBV5-1	many	TGCGCCAGCAGCTTGGAGGCTCTGGGGGAGCAGTACTTC	CASSLEALGEQYF
NA	TRBJ2-1	TRBV7-9	NA	TGTGCCAGCAGCTTAGAGATAGGGGGCAATGAGCAGTTCTTC	CASSLEIGGNEQFF
NA	TRBJ1-1	TRBV20-1	many	TGCAGTGCTAGAGATGAGAAGGGAGGAGCTTTCTTT	CSARDEKGGAFF
TRBD1	TRBJ2-5	TRBV11-1	few	TGTGCCAGCAGTCCAACAGGGGGCATCGAGACCCAGTACTTC	CASSPTGGIETQYF
TRBD2	TRBJ2-3	TRBV7-2	many	TGTGCCAGCAGCTCGGGGACTAGCGGCGTGGATACGCAGTATTTT	CASSSGTSGVDTQYF
NA	TRBJ2-3	TRBV12-3/TRBV12-4	many	TGTGCCAGCAGTTTAGTATCGGGGCCGACAACTAGCACAGATACGCAGTATTTT	CASSLVSGPTTSTDTQYF
NA	TRBJ2-1	TRBV6-5	NA	TGTGCCAGTTCACCCACAGGGTACAATGAGCAGTTCTTC	CASSPTGYNEQFF
NA	TRBJ1-6	TRBV12-3/TRBV12-4	many	TGTGCCAGCAGTTTATCCCCGAATATCGTAAATAATTCACCCCTCCACTTT	CASSLSPNIVNNSPLHF